This entry concerns a single TCR beta chain. Its antigen remains unidentified. Primers: 60 Vbeta forward and 13 Jbeta reverse. In the source study's methods: Approximately 10 million shared chains were among around 78 million unique TCR beta chains counted in a later analysis. The data were produced by immunoSEQ multiplex PCR, yet TCRdb's version contains in-frame clones alone and is incomplete. V, J and clone size are taken as reported in that table, and D and trimming were inferred from the DNA itself. The sample includes roughly 170,000 clones, 80% seen only once; the top ten take 6% to 7.5%. The sample comes from a study of cytomegalovirus exposure and HLA in healthy donors. Germline-derived CDR1 and CDR2 are MNHEY and SVGAGI. Trimming took off 6 bases at V and 7 bases at J, with 19 bases between the two ends. CDR3 length: 14 amino acids. Points from the study as a whole: Confirmation was obtained in vitro that a few CMV-associated chains are specific for CMV antigens. Associated with cytomegalovirus, according to the listing, were around 160 TCR beta chains.

The chain has TRBV6-5 and TRBJ2-7; D is possibly TRBD1 (5 bases). This clonotype was obtained from a man aged 30 to 39 in good health and CMV-seropositive. The sequenced sample consisted of PBMCs. This CDR3 is CASSAGIPLREQYF. The CDR3 nucleotides are TGTGCCAGCAGCGCAGGGATCCCATTACGAGAGCAGTACTTC.